Sequencing of this TCR beta chain was carried out in a study of CD8 T cells in ankylosing spondylitis. This clonotype was recorded at least ten times. Trimming removed 5 bases at V and 6 bases at J, with 18 bases between. Germline-derived CDR1 and CDR2 are SGHRS and YFSETQ. The CDR3 is made up of 14 amino acids. TCRdb itself ran the 5' RACE reads through MiXCR, one entry per CDR3 protein. Of 150,000 to 200,000 distinct CDR3 sequences listed, around a tenth are singletons. The chain links TRBV5-1 to TRBJ2-7; D gene unclear. Sequenced: blood, either unsorted or a sorted T cell fraction (not recorded which). The sequence was collected from a male donor with ankylosing spondylitis or in good health (not recorded which). For the CDR3, the DNA is TGCGCCAGCAGGATAATGACAAGCGCCGGCGAGCAGTACTTC. It encodes CASRIMTSAGEQYF.